Shown below are 32 T cell receptor beta chains from a single sample sequenced in a study of shared clonotypes between healthy human individuals. Assay: immunoSEQ multiplex PCR; the TCRdb copy retains only in-frame clones and omits some. This table holds a few million clones, just over 90% found once. Naive CD8 cells comprised CD45RO-negative, CCR7-positively selected cells, excluding terminally differentiated effector memory CD45RA+ cells. Sequencing input: naive CD8+ T cells from PBMCs. The source is a man younger than 35 in good health. Some clones in this sample may be carry-over from other donors' samples.

On this clone: Other nucleotide sequences in the sample specify the same CDR3. The chain has TRBV9 and TRBJ2-7, with D unclear. Per germline, CDR1 SGDLS and CDR2 YYNGEE. This CDR3 is 14 amino acids long. The germline V and J ends were trimmed by 0 bases and 0 bases, with 7 bases remaining between them. The CDR3 region has the DNA TGTGCCAGCAGCGTAGAGGCAGACTCCTACGAGCAGTACTTC. Protein product: CASSVEADSYEQYF.

This chain joins TRBV7-2 and TRBJ2-1, with D possibly matching TRBD1 (6 bases). Deletions cut 5 bases from V and 0 bases from J, with 17 bases between. CDR3 length: 17 residues. Germline-derived CDR1 and CDR2 are SGHTA and FQGNSA. CDR3 residues: CASSLPRDNPSYNEQFF. In DNA form, the CDR3 reads TGTGCCAGCAGCCTTCCCCGGGACAACCCCTCCTACAATGAGCAGTTCTTC.

The genes are TRBV4-1 and TRBJ2-3, with TRBD2 matching over 9 bases. The length of the CDR3 is 16 residues. The ends lost 1 base at V and 7 bases at J; junction bases unmatched: 9. The germline gives CDR1 MGHRA, CDR2 YSYEKL. CDR3 in amino acids: CASSQGAGGPGYTQYF. CDR3 sequence (DNA): TGCGCCAGCAGCCAAGGGGCGGGAGGGCCGGGATATACGCAGTATTTT.

The J gene is TRBJ1-2, the V gene TRBV9; TRBD1 aligns across 9 bases. The junction had 9 bases not matched to a gene; V was cut back by 0 bases and J by 3 bases. CDR1 and CDR2 (germline): SGDLS, YYNGEE. The CDR3 has 17 amino acids. The CDR3 DNA follows: TGTGCCAGCAGCGTAGCCCTTTCGGGACAGGGTCACTATGGCTACACCTTC. This sequence encodes CASSVALSGQGHYGYTF.

Of note for this clone: Other DNA sequences in this specimen translate into the identical CDR3. CDR3 amino acids: CSAREGNEQFF. The CDR3 DNA sequence: TGCAGTGCTAGAGAGGGGAATGAGCAGTTCTTC. The V and J genes are TRBV20-1 and TRBJ2-1; no firm D call. Trimming pared 0 bases from V and 7 bases from J, leaving 4 bases between. CDR1 is DFQATT, CDR2 SNEGSKA, per germline (reference sequence). The CDR3 covers 11 residues.

The rearrangement links TRBV7-9 to TRBJ2-3; no definite D call. Germline lookup yields CDR1 SEHNR and CDR2 FQNEAQ (reference sequence). The CDR3 runs to 18 residues. V lost 5 bases and J 0 bases, leaving 21 bases between the germline ends. CDR3 residues: CASSPPWPITGSTDTQYF. The CDR3 nucleotides read TGTGCCAGCAGCCCCCCGTGGCCGATTACTGGCAGCACAGATACGCAGTATTTT. Filled out from reference TRBV7-9 and TRBJ2-3, the complete variable domain reads DTGVSQNPRHKITKRGQNVTFRCDPISEHNRLYWYRQTLGQGPEFLTYFQNEAQLEKSRLLSDRFSAERPKGSFSTLEIQRTEQGDSAMYLCASSPPWPITGSTDTQYFGPGTRLTVL.

The V call is TRBV7-9, the J call TRBJ2-2; D ambiguous. CDR3 length: 13 residues. Trimming removed 1 base at V and 10 bases at J, with 10 bases between. Germline V gene lookup returns CDR1 SEHNR and CDR2 FQNEAQ (reference sequence). This CDR3 is CASSLGLMQELFF. CDR3 coding DNA: TGTGCCAGCAGCTTAGGTCTGATGCAGGAGCTGTTTTTT.

This chain joins TRBV27 and TRBJ2-3; 7 bases are a match to TRBD2. Trimming cost V 1 base and J 4 bases; bases outside gene matches: 8. The CDR3 has 16 residues. Germline lookup yields CDR1 MNHEY and CDR2 SMNVEV (reference sequence). The CDR3 nucleotides read TGTGCCAGCAGTTTATTAGGGGCAGGGAGGGCAGATACGCAGTATTTT. It yields the protein CASSLLGAGRADTQYF.

This chain connects TRBV27 to TRBJ2-2, with TRBD1 matching 9 bases. The junction had 4 bases not matched to a gene; V was cut back by 7 bases and J by 4 bases. Germline CDR1 is MNHEY and CDR2 is SMNVEV (reference sequence). The CDR3 is 14 residues long. The CDR3 DNA follows: TGTGCCAGCACGGACAGGGGAAGCACCGGGGAGCTGTTTTTT. Translated, it gives CASTDRGSTGELFF.

V gene TRBV6-5 combines with J gene TRBJ2-7; TRBD1 matches at 7 bases. The CDR3 contains 15 residues. J gave up 4 bases and V 6 bases, and 12 bases lay outside the gene matches. The germline V gene encodes CDR1 MNHEY and CDR2 SVGAGI. CDR3 residues: CASSQRTGVGYEQYF. The CDR3 region has the DNA TGTGCCAGCAGCCAAAGAACAGGGGTTGGATACGAGCAGTACTTC.

This clone was recorded only once. The chain has TRBV5-1 and TRBJ2-2; 8 bases are shared with TRBD1. The germline CDR1 and CDR2 sequences are SGHRS and YFSETQ. CDR3 length: 16 amino acids. Trimming removed 5 bases from V and 2 bases from J; junction bases left unmatched: 8. The chain's CDR3 is CASRELQGVNTGELFF. The DNA for the CDR3 is TGCGCCAGCAGGGAGCTACAGGGGGTCAACACCGGGGAGCTGTTTTTT.

DNA of the CDR3: TGTGCCAGCAGCCCTAGCGGGCCGTCTTACGAGCAGTACTTC. Amino acid sequence: CASSPSGPSYEQYF. The chain employs TRBV7-2 and TRBJ2-7; 8 bases are shared with TRBD2. The CDR3 runs to 14 residues. V shed 5 bases and J 4 bases; nucleotides not matched to a gene: 7. Looked up from germline, CDR1 is SGHTA and CDR2 is FQGNSA.

This rearrangement joins TRBV5-1 to TRBJ2-1; D gene uncertain. CDR3 length equals 15 residues. Trimming removed 0 bases at V and 8 bases at J, with 15 bases between. From germline, CDR1 is SGHRS and CDR2 YFSETQ. CDR3 nucleotide sequence: TGCGCCAGCAGCTTGGGGTTTAGGCTCGGCGATGAGCAGTTCTTC. Translation gives CASSLGFRLGDEQFF.

V and J are TRBV7-9 and TRBJ1-2; perhaps TRBD1 as D (5 bases). V was cut by 5 bases and J by 4 bases, with 11 bases left in between. Germline lookup yields CDR1 SEHNR and CDR2 FQNEAQ (reference sequence). The CDR3 totals 13 residues. The CDR3 sequence: CASSPTDAYGYTF. The CDR3 DNA sequence: TGTGCCAGCAGCCCGACAGATGCCTATGGCTACACCTTC. Variable domain in full (rest from reference TRBV7-9 and TRBJ1-2): DTGVSQNPRHKITKRGQNVTFRCDPISEHNRLYWYRQTLGQGPEFLTYFQNEAQLEKSRLLSDRFSAERPKGSFSTLEIQRTEQGDSAMYLCASSPTDAYGYTFGSGTRLTVV.

The V and J genes are TRBV28 and TRBJ1-2; D remains unclear. Trimming took 11 bases from V and 1 from J, leaving 17 bases between them. CDR1 is MDHEN and CDR2 is SYDVKM in the germline V gene. The CDR3 extends over 14 amino acids. CDR3 DNA sequence: TGTGCCGCCCATCGGGAGCGATATAACTATGGCTACACCTTC. It codes for CAAHRERYNYGYTF.

The V gene is TRBV29-1, the J gene TRBJ2-2, with 8 bases identical to TRBD1. V dropped 3 bases and J dropped 0; count of bases not matched to a gene: 0. CDR1 is SQVTM, CDR2 ANQGSEA, per germline. The CDR3 has 14 residues. The CDR3 DNA is TGCAGCGTTGAGACAGGGGCGAACACCGGGGAGCTGTTTTTT. This encodes CSVETGANTGELFF.

This chain uses TRBV27 with TRBJ2-1; a weak D match, TRBD2 (6 bases). Germline V gene sequence: CDR1 MNHEY, CDR2 SMNVEV (reference sequence). This CDR3 region has 14 residues. Trimming removed 5 bases from V and 8 bases from J, with 16 bases in between. This CDR3 is CASSPLGREDEQFF. CDR3 nucleotides: TGTGCCAGCAGTCCCCTGGGCAGGGAGGATGAGCAGTTCTTC.

The chain uses TRBV15 and TRBJ1-1, with D unresolved. This CDR3 is 15 amino acids long. The ends were cut back, 6 bases at V and 6 bases at J, with 20 bases in the middle. Germline V gives CDR1 LNHNV, CDR2 YYDKDF (reference sequence). CDR3 DNA: TGTGCCACCAGAGATTCCCGGATCGAGCCCCCTGAAGCTTTCTTT. It codes for CATRDSRIEPPEAFF. The full variable domain, in which reference TRBV15 and TRBJ1-1 provide the parts outside the CDR3, is DAMVIQNPRYQVTQFGKPVTLSCSQTLNHNVMYWYQQKSSQAPKLLFHYYDKDFNNEADTPDNFQSRRPNTSFCFLDIRSPGLGDTAMYLCATRDSRIEPPEAFFGQGTRLTVV.

Comments on this clone: At one boundary the junction diverges from the germline segment, which might be a read error. Additional DNA sequences in this sample encode the identical CDR3. The chain links TRBV6-6 to TRBJ1-5; maybe TRBD1 (5 bases). This CDR3 is 13 amino acids long. From germline, CDR1 is MNHNY and CDR2 SVGAGI (reference sequence). The CDR3 loop is CASSPGRNQPQHF. CDR3 sequence (DNA): TGTGCCAGCAGCCCAGGGCGCAATCAGCCTCAGCATTTT.

V gene TRBV6-6 combines with J gene TRBJ2-1; no clear D gene. Trimming removed 3 bases at V and 1 base at J, with 10 bases between. The length of the CDR3 is 15 residues. The germline gives CDR1 MNHNY, CDR2 SVGAGI (reference sequence). The CDR3: CASSYTNPSYNEQFF. Here the CDR3 DNA reads TGTGCCAGCAGTTATACGAACCCATCCTACAATGAGCAGTTCTTC.

The chain joins TRBV19 to TRBJ2-7; weak D call: TRBD1 (5 bases). Germline-derived CDR1 and CDR2 are LNHDA and SQIVND (reference sequence). Trimming stripped 5 bases from V and 2 bases from J, with 13 bases between. The CDR3 runs to 14 residues. CDR3 DNA: TGTGCCAGTAGTCCGCGGCAGGGCGCCTACGAGCAGTACTTC. Amino acid sequence: CASSPRQGAYEQYF.

The V and J genes are TRBV4-1 and TRBJ1-5; no clear D. Trimming left V 4 bases short and J 7 bases short, with 17 bases between. CDR3 length: 15 residues. The germline V gene encodes CDR1 MGHRA and CDR2 YSYEKL. CDR3 DNA: TGCGCCAGCAGCCCTATTTTGGGTGTAGAACAGCCCCAGCATTTT. Its protein is CASSPILGVEQPQHF.

Of note for this clone: Other DNA sequences in the sample encode the same CDR3. The chain uses TRBV9 and TRBJ2-7; D may be TRBD1 or TRBD2 (5 bases each). CDR3 length: 14 residues. Per the germline V gene, CDR1 is SGDLS and CDR2 is YYNGEE. Between the trimmed V and J ends, which lost 0 bases and 3 bases, there was a span of 10 bases. CDR3: CASSVVGDFYEQYF. CDR3 DNA sequence: TGTGCCAGCAGCGTAGTGGGGGATTTCTACGAGCAGTACTTC.

CDR3: CASSLKRPDRAETQYF. The CDR3 nucleotides are TGTGCCAGCAGCTTAAAACGGCCAGACAGGGCGGAGACCCAGTACTTC. J is TRBJ2-5 and V is TRBV7-9; 7 nucleotides line up with TRBD1. Germline CDR1 is SEHNR and CDR2 is FQNEAQ (reference sequence). V was pared by 2 bases and J by 5 bases, with 11 bases of the junction left unmatched. This CDR3 contains 16 residues.

The chain employs TRBV7-2 and TRBJ1-1; weak D call: TRBD1 (5 bases). The CDR3 is made up of 14 amino acids. Trimming left V 0 bases short and J 3 bases short, with 8 bases between. Per germline, CDR1 SGHTA and CDR2 FQGNSA. The CDR3 is CASSLAAGYTEAFF. CDR3 coding DNA: TGTGCCAGCAGCTTAGCCGCAGGGTACACTGAAGCTTTCTTT.

This clone occurred a few times. The rearrangement links TRBV5-5 to TRBJ1-1; TRBD1 is a possible D gene (6 bases). The CDR3 runs 13 residues. The germline V and J ends were trimmed by 4 bases and 4 bases, with 11 bases remaining between them. Germline lookup yields CDR1 SGHKS and CDR2 YYEKEE (reference sequence). Written as DNA, the CDR3 is TGTGCCAGCAGCCGCCCGGGGGCCACTGAAGCTTTCTTT. This sequence encodes CASSRPGATEAFF.

This chain joins TRBV27 and TRBJ2-1, with 10 bases aligning to TRBD1. J was trimmed by 3 bases and V by 7 bases; bases with no gene match: 6. Germline CDR1 is MNHEY and CDR2 is SMNVEV (reference sequence). The CDR3 is 15 amino acids. The CDR3, as DNA: TGTGCCAGCATACGACAGGGGGCGGGCTACAATGAGCAGTTCTTC. It is translated as CASIRQGAGYNEQFF.

This clone was seen just once. The chain joins TRBV9 to TRBJ2-3, with D possibly being TRBD1 or TRBD2 (6 bases each). Germline CDR1 SGDLS, CDR2 YYNGEE. The CDR3 consists of 15 residues. V was pared by 0 bases and J by 6 bases, with 14 bases between. DNA of the CDR3: TGTGCCAGCAGCGTAGGGGGGGCCCCTCTGGATACGCAGTATTTT. Residues: CASSVGGAPLDTQYF.

This chain joins TRBV28 and TRBJ2-3, with 11 positions matching TRBD2. The CDR3 spans 14 residues. J lost 6 bases, V lost 5 bases, and 4 bases had no gene match. Per germline, CDR1 MDHEN and CDR2 SYDVKM. CDR3 bases: TGTGCCAGCAGTATAGCGGGAGGGCCCGATACGCAGTATTTT. Amino acids: CASSIAGGPDTQYF.

The rearrangement uses TRBV5-4 and TRBJ2-5; the D is unclear. The better agreement between TRBJ2-7 and the DNA end casts doubt on the J call. The CDR3 is made up of 13 amino acids. The V gene's germline CDR1 is SGHNT and CDR2 YYREEE (reference sequence). This chain's CDR3 is CASSLGAYYEQYF. The CDR3, as DNA: TGTGCCAGCAGCTTGGGGGCGTACTACGAGCAGTACTTC.

V is TRBV7-6 and J is TRBJ2-7; D may be TRBD1 (6 bases). Trimming stripped 3 bases from V and 3 bases from J, with 9 bases between. CDR1 and CDR2 from the germline V gene are SGHVS and FNYEAQ. The CDR3 sequence is 13 residues long. The CDR3 protein is CASSFGRGYEQYF. CDR3 in DNA: TGTGCCAGCAGCTTCGGCAGGGGCTACGAGCAGTACTTC.

The chain joins TRBV7-9 to TRBJ2-2; a possible D gene is TRBD2 (5 bases). V was clipped by 3 bases and J by 6 bases, with 11 bases between them. Germline V lookup: CDR1 SEHNR, CDR2 FQNEAQ (reference sequence). The CDR3 extends over 14 amino acids. The CDR3 DNA reads TGTGCCAGCAGCTTCCCGAGGGCCCCCGGGGAGCTGTTTTTT. Its translation: CASSFPRAPGELFF.